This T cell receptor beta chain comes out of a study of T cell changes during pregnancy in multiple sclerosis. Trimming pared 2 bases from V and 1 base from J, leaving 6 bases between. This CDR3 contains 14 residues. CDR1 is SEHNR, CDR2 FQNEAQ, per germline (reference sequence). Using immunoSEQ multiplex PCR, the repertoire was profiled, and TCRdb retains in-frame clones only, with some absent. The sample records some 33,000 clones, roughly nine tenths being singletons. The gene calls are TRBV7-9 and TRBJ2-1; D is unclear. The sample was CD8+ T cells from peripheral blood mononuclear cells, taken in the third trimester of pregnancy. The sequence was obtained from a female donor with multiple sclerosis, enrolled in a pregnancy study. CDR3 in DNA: TGTGCCAGCAGCTTATCCGGTTCCTACAATGAGCAGTTCTTC. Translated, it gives CASSLSGSYNEQFF.